One and the same sample provided the 23 T cell receptor beta chains below, sequenced in a study of cytomegalovirus exposure and HLA in healthy donors (dated by TCRdb to the late 2010s). The library was made by the immunoSEQ multiplex PCR assay. For the multiplex PCR, a mixture combining 60 forward primers for TCR Vbeta segments and 13 reverse primers for TCR Jbeta segments was used. In its TCRdb copy, this immuneACCESS table keeps in-frame sequences only and misses some clones. Where compared with another copy, unresolved V genes explain less than half of these, and the others have no known cause. This sample gives 150,000 to 200,000 clones in total; almost 85% of them show up just once. Together, the top ten hold 0.25% to 0.3% of the sample. Sequencing used PBMCs. These receptors were taken from a boy under 18 in good health and CMV-seronegative.

The chain joins TRBV5-1 to TRBJ2-7, with D perhaps TRBD2 (6 bases). The CDR3 consists of 13 residues. Looked up from germline, CDR1 is SGHRS and CDR2 is YFSETQ. V was cut by 4 bases and J by 6 bases, with 14 bases left in between. DNA of the CDR3: TGCGCCAGCAGCCTTGGGGGGTCAAGCGAGCAGTACTTC. Its protein product is CASSLGGSSEQYF.

This clone has more than one count but fewer than ten. The chain recombines TRBV5-1 with TRBJ1-2; no definite D call. The CDR3 has 12 residues. Germline lookup yields CDR1 SGHRS and CDR2 YFSETQ. V lost 3 bases, J lost 3 bases, and 6 bases lay in between. CDR3 nucleotides: TGCGCCAGCAGCTCCCCCGACTATGGCTACACCTTC. Its translation: CASSSPDYGYTF.

The gene calls are TRBV9 and TRBJ2-6, with 9 positions matching TRBD1. V shed 0 bases and J 0 bases; nucleotides not matched to a gene: 16. Per germline, CDR1 SGDLS and CDR2 YYNGEE. The length of the CDR3 is 22 residues. The chain's CDR3 is CASSVGKRGGQGVPSGANVLTF. CDR3 nucleotides: TGTGCCAGCAGCGTAGGGAAAAGGGGGGGACAGGGAGTTCCCTCTGGGGCCAACGTCCTGACTTTC.

The rearrangement links TRBV5-1 to TRBJ1-6; 8 bases fit TRBD1. CDR1 is SGHRS and CDR2 is YFSETQ in the germline V gene. This CDR3 contains 14 residues. After removal of 7 bases from V and 7 bases from J, the junction contained 7 bases not matched to a gene. For the CDR3, the DNA is TGCGCCAGCCGACCGGGACAGGCAAATTCACCCCTCCACTTT. Amino acid sequence: CASRPGQANSPLHF.

The chain is built from TRBV4-2 and TRBJ1-2; 7 bases are shared with TRBD1. The length of the CDR3 is 15 residues. Trimming took 0 bases from V and 6 from J; bases not matched to a gene: 7. Germline CDR1 reads LGHNA; CDR2 reads YNFKEQ. Written as DNA, the CDR3 is TGTGCCAGCAGCCAAGAATCCGGCACAGGGGATGGCTACACCTTC. Translated: CASSQESGTGDGYTF.

This rearrangement joins TRBV27 to TRBJ1-6, with a possible D match to TRBD1 (5 bases). Deletions cut 1 base from V and 1 base from J, with 11 bases between. The CDR3 totals 17 residues. Germline-derived CDR1 and CDR2 are MNHEY and SMNVEV (reference sequence). The CDR3 spells CASSLWGGRSYNSPLHF. CDR3 in DNA: TGTGCCAGCAGTTTATGGGGGGGTAGGTCCTATAATTCACCCCTCCACTTT.

The sample holds one count of this clone. Other nucleotide sequences from this sample produce the same CDR3. The V call is TRBV5-8, the J call TRBJ2-3; 7 nucleotides match TRBD1. Germline V gene sequence: CDR1 SGHTS, CDR2 YDEGEE. The trim removed 4 bases at V and 1 base at J, leaving 3 bases unmatched. The CDR3 is made up of 14 amino acids. This CDR3 is CASSLDRGTDTQYF. For the CDR3, the DNA is TGTGCCAGCAGCCTAGACAGGGGCACAGATACGCAGTATTTT.

The rearrangement uses TRBV27 and TRBJ1-5, with 9 bases lining up with TRBD1. This CDR3 is 15 amino acids long. Trimming removed 7 bases from V and 6 bases from J; junction bases left unmatched: 10. The germline V gene has CDR1 MNHEY and CDR2 SMNVEV (reference sequence). In nucleotides, the CDR3 is TGTGCCAGCAAGGGTACAGGGGGCGCGGGTCAGCCCCAGCATTTT. Translated, it gives CASKGTGGAGQPQHF.

The gene calls are TRBV9 and TRBJ2-2, with 10 bases aligning to TRBD2. The J segment lost 8 bases and the V segment lost 2 bases, leaving 12 bases of the junction unmatched. Looked up from germline, CDR1 is SGDLS and CDR2 is YYNGEE. The CDR3 sequence is 17 residues long. CDR3 region: CASSVWLAGAPGGELFF. In DNA form, the CDR3 reads TGTGCCAGCAGCGTCTGGCTAGCGGGGGCCCCAGGAGGGGAGCTGTTTTTT.

This clone was counted once. This chain joins TRBV6-4 and TRBJ2-3; 9 bases are shared with TRBD2. The V gene's germline CDR1 is MRHNA and CDR2 SNTAGT. Trimming removed 5 bases from V and 2 bases from J; junction bases left unmatched: 11. The CDR3 runs 17 residues. CDR3 bases: TGTGCCAGCAGTCCAGCGGGAGGAGCGTTAGCCACAGATACGCAGTATTTT. As protein: CASSPAGGALATDTQYF.

The V call is TRBV5-4, the J call TRBJ1-2; TRBD1 matches 8 bases. Germline loops: CDR1 SGHNT, CDR2 YYREEE (reference sequence). Trimming took 5 bases from V and 4 from J; bases not matched to a gene: 10. The CDR3 contains 15 residues. The CDR3 nucleotides read TGTGCCAGCAGACATCCCTTTGACAGGGGCTATGGCTACACCTTC. Encoded protein: CASRHPFDRGYGYTF.

The chain recombines TRBV7-2 with TRBJ1-6; D remains unclear. V dropped 2 bases and J dropped 7 bases, with 12 bases sitting between them. Germline CDR1 and CDR2: SGHTA and FQGNSA. This CDR3 has 15 amino acids. CDR3 sequence reads: CASSLRRSGNSPLHF. In DNA form, the CDR3 reads TGTGCCAGCAGCTTAAGGCGGAGCGGAAATTCACCCCTCCACTTT.

The chain has TRBV27 and TRBJ1-1, with D perhaps TRBD1 (6 bases). CDR3 length: 13 amino acids. Germline-derived CDR1 and CDR2 are MNHEY and SMNVEV (reference sequence). The ends were cut back, 8 bases at V and 5 bases at J, with 15 bases in the middle. CDR3 in DNA: TGTGCCAGCCGGGGGGGGGCAAGGACTGAAGCTTTCTTT. It codes for CASRGGARTEAFF.

The CDR3 DNA reads as TGTGCCGGTAGACAGGGGCGCGTAACTGAAGCTTTCTTT. Translation gives CAGRQGRVTEAFF. The chain links TRBV30 to TRBJ1-1, with TRBD1 matching 8 bases. Germline V gene data show CDR1 as GTSNPN and CDR2 as SVGIG (reference sequence). J lost 5 bases, V lost 8 bases, and 10 bases had no gene match. The CDR3 is 13 residues long.

V is TRBV7-2 and J is TRBJ1-2; D is unclear. CDR3 length: 12 amino acids. V dropped 4 bases and J dropped 4 bases, with 7 bases sitting between them. CDR1 and CDR2 (germline): SGHTA, FQGNSA. CDR3 loop: CASSSGSYGYTF. In nucleotides, the CDR3 is TGTGCCAGCAGCTCCGGGAGCTATGGCTACACCTTC.

The CDR3 protein is CASALASGSYNEQFF. The CDR3 DNA reads as TGTGCCAGCGCTCTAGCTAGCGGCTCCTACAATGAGCAGTTCTTC. The genes are TRBV7-2 and TRBJ2-1, with TRBD2 matching over 7 bases. The germline CDR1 and CDR2 sequences are SGHTA and FQGNSA. The CDR3 totals 15 residues. V lost 8 bases to trimming and J lost 0 bases; unmatched junction nucleotides: 7.

V is TRBV5-6 and J is TRBJ1-1, with 8 bases fitting TRBD1. Germline V gene lookup returns CDR1 SGHDT and CDR2 YYEEEE. The CDR3 loop spans 14 amino acids. V gave up 2 bases and J gave up 7 bases; unmatched junction bases: 7. For the CDR3, the DNA is TGTGCCAGCAGCTTCGGACAGGGTACCGGTGAAGCTTTCTTT. Translation: CASSFGQGTGEAFF.

The chain combines TRBV28 with TRBJ1-1, with TRBD1 as a possible D gene (6 bases). The length of the CDR3 is 14 residues. Looked up from germline, CDR1 is MDHEN and CDR2 is SYDVKM. Trimming removed 6 bases from V and 11 bases from J, with 22 bases in between. This chain's CDR3 is CASREYRDHAEAFF. DNA for the CDR3: TGTGCCAGCAGGGAGTACAGGGACCACGCAGAGGCTTTCTTT.

This clone was counted only a few times. The gene calls are TRBV4-1 and TRBJ1-1; 7 bases are a match to TRBD1. The V gene's germline CDR1 is MGHRA and CDR2 YSYEKL. The CDR3 is made up of 16 amino acids. After removal of 1 base from V and 1 base from J, the junction contained 6 bases not matched to a gene. The CDR3 reads CASSQVAGGRNTEAFF. The CDR3, as DNA: TGCGCCAGCAGCCAAGTGGCAGGGGGGAGGAACACTGAAGCTTTCTTT.

V gene TRBV27 combines with J gene TRBJ1-2; D is undetermined. CDR3 size: 11 residues. Germline V lookup: CDR1 MNHEY, CDR2 SMNVEV (reference sequence). The ends were cut back, 9 bases at V and 7 bases at J, with 12 bases in the middle. The CDR3 sequence is CASPIPCGYTF. CDR3 nucleotide sequence: TGTGCCAGTCCAATTCCATGTGGCTACACCTTC.

The rearrangement uses TRBV28 and TRBJ2-2; 10 bases are shared with TRBD2. From germline, CDR1 is MDHEN and CDR2 SYDVKM. The CDR3 is 16 residues long. The J segment lost 7 bases and the V segment lost 5 bases, leaving 10 bases of the junction unmatched. CDR3 loop: CASSPPAGGPFGELFF. CDR3 nucleotides: TGTGCCAGCAGTCCCCCAGCGGGAGGGCCCTTCGGGGAGCTGTTTTTT.

A word on this clone: Mismatch with germline at one junction end may stem from a read error. The chain has TRBV7-7 and TRBJ2-5; TRBD2 matches at 8 bases. The CDR3 has 14 residues. Germline V gives CDR1 SSHAT, CDR2 FNYEAQ (reference sequence). The DNA for the CDR3 is TGTGCTAGCAGCGCGGGGGGCCAGAAAGAGACCCAGTACTTC. Its translation: CASSAGGQKETQYF.

The chain uses TRBV27 and TRBJ1-1, with 7 positions matching TRBD1. The germline V gene encodes CDR1 MNHEY and CDR2 SMNVEV (reference sequence). The CDR3 consists of 16 residues. The junction had 8 bases not matched to a gene; V was cut back by 4 bases and J by 0 bases. The CDR3 here is CASSYRGGRMNTEAFF. The CDR3 DNA reads as TGTGCCAGCAGTTACAGGGGAGGCAGAATGAACACTGAAGCTTTCTTT.